The sequence of this TCR beta chain was determined in a study of T cell clones after liver transplantation. Whole-study context: Graft-donor-reactive sequences were compared with third-party-reactive TCRbeta sequences from pre-transplant mixed lymphocyte reactions. Blood was drawn pre-transplant, before withdrawal, and after full or failed withdrawal. Study-wide results and caveats: Graft donor-reactive T cells possibly entered the graft instead of undergoing deletion. In a couple of subjects, few donor cells limited the measurable donor-reactive repertoire.

With regard to this clone: No antigen is known for it.

V lost 3 bases to trimming and J lost 5 bases, with 15 bases between them. The CDR3 has 14 residues. The germline V gene has CDR1 SGDLS and CDR2 YYNGEE. TCRdb keeps only in-frame clones here, not all; method: immunoSEQ multiplex PCR. The sample has nearly 45,000 clones, roughly 84% seen once; the top ten hold about 2.6%. The clonotype comes from a human patient who received a liver transplant. Some T cells here may be from the graft donor. This chain links TRBV9 with TRBJ2-7; tentatively, D is TRBD1 or TRBD2 (5 bases each). Material: CD4+ T cells from blood, obtained 24 months after liver transplant. CDR3 DNA: TGTGCCAGCAGCGCCACCGGGACGACTAACGAGCAGTACTTC. Translating gives CASSATGTTNEQYF.